Detailed here is one T cell receptor (beta chain). Its specificity is not known. This specimen belongs to a study of shared clonotypes between healthy human individuals. Study details: Those who served as donors were a couple of women and three men between the ages of 18 and 49. Study results and caveats: Across a handful of donors, naive CD4 shared roughly 5.1%, naive CD8 around 3.5%, memory CD4 more than 2%, memory CD8 more than 0.35%. Among the subsets, naive ones generally showed larger estimated richness than memory ones.

The naive CD8 subset, CD45RO-negative cells positively selected for CCR7, excluded terminally differentiated effector memory CD45RA+ cells. Using about 190 ng DNA, approximately 27,000 T cell genomes, the sorted-subset replicate PCRs were run. Profiled with immunoSEQ multiplex PCR; TCRdb holds only in-frame clones, not every one. The sample contains about 2 million clones, about 94% of which appear only once. The sample consisted of naive CD8+ T cells sorted from blood. The receptor comes from a man in his late teens or twenties in good health.

The CDR3 nucleotides read TGCAGTGCTAGTAGGGTAGGGGAGCAGTTCTTC. This encodes CSASRVGEQFF. This sequence joins TRBV20-1 and TRBJ2-1, with D uncertain. Between the trimmed V and J ends, which lost 3 bases and 10 bases, there was a span of 10 bases. The germline CDR1 and CDR2 sequences are DFQATT and SNEGSKA (reference sequence). The CDR3 is 11 amino acids.